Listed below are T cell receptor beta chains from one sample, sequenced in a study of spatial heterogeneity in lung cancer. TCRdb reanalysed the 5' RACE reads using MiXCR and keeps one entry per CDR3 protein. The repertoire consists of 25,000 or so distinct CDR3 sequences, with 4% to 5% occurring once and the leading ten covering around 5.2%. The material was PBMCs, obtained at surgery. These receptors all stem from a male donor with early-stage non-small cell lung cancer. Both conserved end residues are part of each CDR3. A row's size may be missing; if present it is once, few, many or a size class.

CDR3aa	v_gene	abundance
CASSPQREHTGELFF	TRBV18	many
CASSLEQGGTANTGELFF	TRBV11-3	many
CASSLAADTQYF	TRBV5-1	medium-sized
CSARAPSRFGADTQYF	TRBV20-1	many
CAWSVRRLAGEGEQFF	TRBV30	.
CASSLAWDYEQYF	TRBV5-5	medium-sized
CASSHLKNIQYF	TRBV7-2	many
CASQTGTGPYEQYF	TRBV28	.
CASSRTGEGDTDTQYF	TRBV3-1	many
CASSFYRGGDEQFF	TRBV11-2	many
CASGQTGLAQGEQYF	TRBV6-2/TRBV6-3	many
CASKELADTEAFF	TRBV7-9	many
CATSDFSTEALDTGELFF	TRBV24-1	few
CASSEGHSGNTIYF	TRBV2	many
CASSLGVFGTGELFF	TRBV12-3/TRBV12-4	many
CASSMSSGGSSYNEQFF	TRBV5-1	many
CSASLLASGGYNEQFF	TRBV20-1	many